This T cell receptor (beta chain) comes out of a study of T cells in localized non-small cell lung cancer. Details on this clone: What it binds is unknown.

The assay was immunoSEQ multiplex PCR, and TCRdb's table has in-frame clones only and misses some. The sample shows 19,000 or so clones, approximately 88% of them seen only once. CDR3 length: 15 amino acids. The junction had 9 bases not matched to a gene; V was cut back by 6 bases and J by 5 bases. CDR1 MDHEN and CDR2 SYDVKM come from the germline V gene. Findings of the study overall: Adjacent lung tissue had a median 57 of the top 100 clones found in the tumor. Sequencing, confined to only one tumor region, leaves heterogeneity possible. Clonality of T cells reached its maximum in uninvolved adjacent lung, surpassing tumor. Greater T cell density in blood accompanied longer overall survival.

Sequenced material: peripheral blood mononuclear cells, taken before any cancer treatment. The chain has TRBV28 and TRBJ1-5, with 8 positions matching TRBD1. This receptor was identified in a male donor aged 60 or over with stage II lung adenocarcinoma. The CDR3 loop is CASRTGGGPYQPQHF. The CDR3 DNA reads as TGTGCCAGCAGAACAGGGGGTGGCCCCTATCAGCCCCAGCATTTT.